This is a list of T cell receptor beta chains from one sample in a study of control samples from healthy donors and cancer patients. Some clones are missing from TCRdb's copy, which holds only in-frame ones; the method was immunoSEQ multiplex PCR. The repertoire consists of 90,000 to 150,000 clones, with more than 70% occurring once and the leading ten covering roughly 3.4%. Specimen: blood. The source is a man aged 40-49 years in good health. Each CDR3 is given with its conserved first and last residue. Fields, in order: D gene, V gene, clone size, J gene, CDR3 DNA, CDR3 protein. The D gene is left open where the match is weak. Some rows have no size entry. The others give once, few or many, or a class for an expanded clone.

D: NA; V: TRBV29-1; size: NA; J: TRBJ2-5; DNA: TGCAGCATTACCGGGACACCGGGCGCACACCAAGAGACCCAGTACTTC; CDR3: CSITGTPGAHQETQYF
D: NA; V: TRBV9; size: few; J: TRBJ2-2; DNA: TGTGCCAGCAGCGTAGAAGGACTTAACACCGGGGAGCTGTTTTTT; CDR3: CASSVEGLNTGELFF
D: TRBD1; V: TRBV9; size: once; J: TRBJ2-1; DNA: TGTGCCAGCAGCCCGGGACAGGGAGGCAATGAGCAGTTCTTC; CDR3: CASSPGQGGNEQFF
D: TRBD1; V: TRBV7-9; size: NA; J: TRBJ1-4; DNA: TGTGCCAGCAGCTTCGGACAGGGGGATAATGAAAAACTGTTTTTT; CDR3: CASSFGQGDNEKLFF
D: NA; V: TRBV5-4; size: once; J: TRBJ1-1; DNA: TGTGCCAGCAGCCTCTCCGGGTCTGAAGCTTTCTTT; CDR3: CASSLSGSEAFF
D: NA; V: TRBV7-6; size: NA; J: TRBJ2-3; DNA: TGTGCCAGCAGCCAGCCTCCTTGGGGCTCAGATACGCAGTATTTT; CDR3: CASSQPPWGSDTQYF
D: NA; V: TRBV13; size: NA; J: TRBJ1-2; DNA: TGTGCCAGCAGCTCCTCCCGAAATGGGCCCTATGGCTACACCTTC; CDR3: CASSSSRNGPYGYTF
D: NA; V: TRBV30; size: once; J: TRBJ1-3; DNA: TGTGCCTGGAGAACAGGAGTTCCTAGAAACACCATATATTTT; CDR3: CAWRTGVPRNTIYF
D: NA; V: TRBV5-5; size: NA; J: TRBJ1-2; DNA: TGTGCCAGCAGCTTGGGGCCCGGGGAGTTTGTTGGCTACACCTTC; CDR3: CASSLGPGEFVGYTF
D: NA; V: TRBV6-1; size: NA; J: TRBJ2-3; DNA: TGTGCCAGCAGTGAATTTACAGGGACCTTCACAGATACGCAGTATTTT; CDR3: CASSEFTGTFTDTQYF
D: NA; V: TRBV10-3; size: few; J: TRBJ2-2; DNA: TGTGCCATCAGTGAGACACCTGAGGGAACCGGGGAGCTGTTTTTT; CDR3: CAISETPEGTGELFF
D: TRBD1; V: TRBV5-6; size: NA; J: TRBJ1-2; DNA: TGTGCCAGCAGCACAGGGGGCAGGGCCAACTATGGCTACACCTTC; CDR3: CASSTGGRANYGYTF
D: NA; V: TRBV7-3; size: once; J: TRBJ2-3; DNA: TGTGCCAGCAGCTTACAAGTTACAGATACGCAGTATTTT; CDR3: CASSLQVTDTQYF
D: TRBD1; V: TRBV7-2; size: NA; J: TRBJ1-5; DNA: TGTGCCAGCAGCTTCCAGGGGACAGGAAGTTCGCCCCAGCATTTT; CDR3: CASSFQGTGSSPQHF
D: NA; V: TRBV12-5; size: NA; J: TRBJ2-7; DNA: TGTGCTAGTGGTTCCCGGAGCTACGAGCAGTACTTC; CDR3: CASGSRSYEQYF
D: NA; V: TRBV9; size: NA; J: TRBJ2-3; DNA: TGTGCCAGCAGCTCCATGGGTGGGGATACGCAGTATTTT; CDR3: CASSSMGGDTQYF
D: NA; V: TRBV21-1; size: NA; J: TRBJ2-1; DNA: TGTGCCAGCAGCAACCGGGACAGGGTATACAATGAGCAGTTCTTC; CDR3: CASSNRDRVYNEQFF
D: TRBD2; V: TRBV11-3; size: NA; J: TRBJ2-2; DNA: TGTGCCAGCAGCTTCCCGGAGGCTAGCGGGGGGGGAGACACCGGGGAGCTGTTTTTT; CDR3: CASSFPEASGGGDTGELFF
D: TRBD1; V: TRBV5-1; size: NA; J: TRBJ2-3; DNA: TGCGCCAGCAGGCCGGGACAGGGGGGCACAGATACGCAGTATTTT; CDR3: CASRPGQGGTDTQYF
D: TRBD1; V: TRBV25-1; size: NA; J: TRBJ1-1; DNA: TGTGCCAGTACAGGGGGTAGTACTGAAGCTTTCTTT; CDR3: CASTGGSTEAFF
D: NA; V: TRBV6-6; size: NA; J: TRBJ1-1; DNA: TGTGCCAGCAGTTACGACGGGAGGGGCACTGAAGCTTTCTTT; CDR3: CASSYDGRGTEAFF
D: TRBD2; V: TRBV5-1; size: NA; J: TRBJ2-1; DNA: TGCGCCAGCAGCTCGGCCCGGACTAGCGGGGGGGCTTCCCCTTTGCACGATGAGCAGTTCTTC; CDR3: CASSSARTSGGASPLHDEQFF
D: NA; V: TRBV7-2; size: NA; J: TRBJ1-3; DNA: TGTGCCAGCAGCCCCCAACAGACGAGCTCTGGAAACACCATATATTTT; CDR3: CASSPQQTSSGNTIYF
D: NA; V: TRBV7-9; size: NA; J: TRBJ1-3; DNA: TGTGCCAGCAGCGCGACAGGAAACACCATATATTTT; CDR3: CASSATGNTIYF
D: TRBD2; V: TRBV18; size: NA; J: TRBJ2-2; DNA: TGTGCCAGCTCACCGCCCGGACTAGCGGGGGGCACCGGGGAGCTGTTTTTT; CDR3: CASSPPGLAGGTGELFF
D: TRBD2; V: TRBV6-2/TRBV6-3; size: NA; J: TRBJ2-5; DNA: TGTGCCAGCAGCCTAGGACTAGCCTCTTCGGAGACCCAGTACTTC; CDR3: CASSLGLASSETQYF
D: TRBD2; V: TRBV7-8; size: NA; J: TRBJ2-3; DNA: TGTGCCAGCAGCCCGGGGGGGGGCTTGCTGACAGATACGCAGTATTTT; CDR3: CASSPGGGLLTDTQYF
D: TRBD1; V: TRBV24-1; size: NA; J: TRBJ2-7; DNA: TGTGCCACCCAAAAGGGACAGTCCTACGAGCAGTACTTC; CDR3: CATQKGQSYEQYF
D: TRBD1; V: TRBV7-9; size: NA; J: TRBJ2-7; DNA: TGTGCCAGCAGCTCCCGACAGGGGACCTACGAGCAGTACTTC; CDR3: CASSSRQGTYEQYF
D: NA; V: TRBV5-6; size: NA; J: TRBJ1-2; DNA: TGTGCCAGCAGCTTGTCGGGGTCTCTTCTTTATGGCTACACCTTC; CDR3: CASSLSGSLLYGYTF
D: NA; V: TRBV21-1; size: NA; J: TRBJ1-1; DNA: TGTGCCAGCAGCAAAGATCCGGAGGATTTAATGAACACTGAAGCTTTCTTT; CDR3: CASSKDPEDLMNTEAFF
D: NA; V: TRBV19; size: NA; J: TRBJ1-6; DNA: TGTGCCAGTAGTATCGGGCAGGGAAAGTCACCCCTCCACTTT; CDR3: CASSIGQGKSPLHF
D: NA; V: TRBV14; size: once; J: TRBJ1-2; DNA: TGTGCCAGCAGCCAAGTATACGCCCGACCCTATGGCTACACCTTC; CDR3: CASSQVYARPYGYTF
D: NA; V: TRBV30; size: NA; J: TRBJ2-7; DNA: TGTGCCTGGAGTGTAAGCGGATACGAGCAGTACTTC; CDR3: CAWSVSGYEQYF
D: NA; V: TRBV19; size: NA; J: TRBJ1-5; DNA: TGTGCCAGTAGTATAAACCGGACAGTTAATCAGCCCCAGCATTTT; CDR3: CASSINRTVNQPQHF
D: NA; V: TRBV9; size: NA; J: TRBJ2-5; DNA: TGTGCCAGCAGCGTAGGAGTGCAAAGGGCAGAGACCCAGTACTTC; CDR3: CASSVGVQRAETQYF
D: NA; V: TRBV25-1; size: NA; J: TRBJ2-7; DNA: TGTGCCAGCAGTGAATACGGGGGAACCGAGCAGTACTTC; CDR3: CASSEYGGTEQYF
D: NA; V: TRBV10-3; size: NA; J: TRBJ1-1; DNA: TGTGCCATCAGTGACCCCGGGGAGGGCGGGACTGAAGCTTTCTTT; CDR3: CAISDPGEGGTEAFF